Listed below are T cell receptor beta chains from one sample, sequenced in a study of spatial heterogeneity in lung cancer. TCRdb independently ran MiXCR on the 5' RACE reads; one entry per CDR3 protein. The data contain around 110,000 distinct CDR3 sequences, less than 15% of them singletons. The sequencing used PBMCs, collected at follow-up. Receptors originate from a male donor with early-stage non-small cell lung cancer. The CDR3 runs from the conserved cysteine through the conserved F or W. A D gene is named only where the DNA matches it firmly. Clone size is shown for a subset of rows, as once, few, many or a class of expanded clone.

CDR3 protein,CDR3 DNA,clone size,J gene,V gene,CDR3 length,D gene
CASSSRTGAQETQYF,TGTGCCAGCAGCTCCCGGACGGGAGCCCAAGAGACCCAGTACTTC,many,TRBJ2-5,TRBV11-1,15,NA
CASSVAPSGHEQFF,TGTGCCAGCAGCGTAGCTCCGTCGGGGCATGAGCAGTTCTTC,NA,TRBJ2-1,TRBV9,14,NA
CASSEYGQPQHF,TGTGCCAGCAGTGAATATGGTCAGCCCCAGCATTTT,NA,TRBJ1-5,TRBV6-1,12,NA
CASSQGGTAQPQHF,TGTGCCAGCAGCCAAGGAGGGACGGCCCAGCCCCAGCATTTT,many,TRBJ1-5,TRBV3-1,14,NA
CASTVNDNQPQHF,TGTGCCAGCACGGTTAACGACAATCAGCCCCAGCATTTT,NA,TRBJ1-5,TRBV28,13,NA
CSADLGGSTDTQYF,TGCAGCGCTGACCTGGGCGGTAGCACAGATACGCAGTATTTT,many,TRBJ2-3,TRBV29-1,14,NA
CASSQKGIIIDRGAEAFF,TGTGCCAGCAGCCAAAAAGGCATCATAATTGACAGGGGGGCTGAAGCTTTCTTT,few,TRBJ1-1,TRBV3-1,18,TRBD1
CASSTTQLVLSTDTQYF,TGTGCCAGTAGTACGACACAGCTAGTACTGAGCACAGATACGCAGTATTTT,NA,TRBJ2-3,TRBV19,17,NA
CATTPPGGREQYF,TGTGCCACCACCCCACCCGGGGGCCGGGAGCAGTACTTC,few,TRBJ2-7,TRBV7-2,13,NA
CSASSQDRVYQPQHF,TGCAGTGCTAGCTCTCAGGACAGGGTGTATCAGCCCCAGCATTTT,NA,TRBJ1-5,TRBV20-1,15,TRBD1
CASSEGTGRYYGYTF,TGCGCCAGCAGTGAGGGGACAGGCCGTTACTATGGCTACACCTTC,NA,TRBJ1-2,TRBV10-2,15,TRBD1
CASSMGTSGSFYNEQFF,TGCGCCAGCAGCATGGGGACTAGCGGGAGCTTTTACAATGAGCAGTTCTTC,many,TRBJ2-1,TRBV5-1,17,TRBD2
CASSRTALSAGSVNEQFF,TGTGCCAGTAGTAGGACAGCCTTATCCGCGGGAAGCGTCAATGAGCAGTTCTTC,few,TRBJ2-1,TRBV19,18,NA
CASVLNREGYTF,TGTGCTAGTGTCCTAAACAGGGAAGGCTACACCTTC,few,TRBJ1-2,TRBV12-5,12,NA
CAISEGPGGSNQPQHF,TGTGCCATCAGTGAGGGGCCAGGGGGGAGCAATCAGCCCCAGCATTTT,many,TRBJ1-5,TRBV10-3,16,TRBD1
CASSLNPGKGEAFF,TGTGCCAGCAGCTTAAATCCGGGAAAGGGTGAAGCTTTCTTT,many,TRBJ1-1,TRBV7-3,14,NA
CASHGKEGKNIQYF,TGCGCCAGCCACGGGAAGGAGGGCAAAAACATTCAGTACTTC,many,TRBJ2-4,TRBV10-2,14,NA